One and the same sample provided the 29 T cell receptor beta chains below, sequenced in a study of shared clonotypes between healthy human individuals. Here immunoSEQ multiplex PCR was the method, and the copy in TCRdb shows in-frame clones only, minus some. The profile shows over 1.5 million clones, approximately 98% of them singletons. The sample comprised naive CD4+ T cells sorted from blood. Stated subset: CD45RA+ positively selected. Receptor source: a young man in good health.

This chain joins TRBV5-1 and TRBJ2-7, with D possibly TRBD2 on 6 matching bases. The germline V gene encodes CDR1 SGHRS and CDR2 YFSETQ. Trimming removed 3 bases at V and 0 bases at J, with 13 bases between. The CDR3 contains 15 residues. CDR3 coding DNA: TGCGCCAGCAGCTATAATTCCGGGAGCTCCTACGAGCAGTACTTC. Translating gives CASSYNSGSSYEQYF.

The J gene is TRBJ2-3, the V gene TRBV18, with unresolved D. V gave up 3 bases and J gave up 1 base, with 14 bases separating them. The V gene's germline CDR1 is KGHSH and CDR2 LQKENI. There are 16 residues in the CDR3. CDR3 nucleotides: TGTGCCAGCTCACCGTCTACACCTTGGCGCACAGATACGCAGTATTTT. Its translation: CASSPSTPWRTDTQYF.

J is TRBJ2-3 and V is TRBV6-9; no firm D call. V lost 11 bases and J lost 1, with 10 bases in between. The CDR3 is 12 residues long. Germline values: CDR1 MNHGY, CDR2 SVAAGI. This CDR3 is CAFHHGTDTQYF. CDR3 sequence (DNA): TGTGCCTTCCATCATGGCACAGATACGCAGTATTTT.

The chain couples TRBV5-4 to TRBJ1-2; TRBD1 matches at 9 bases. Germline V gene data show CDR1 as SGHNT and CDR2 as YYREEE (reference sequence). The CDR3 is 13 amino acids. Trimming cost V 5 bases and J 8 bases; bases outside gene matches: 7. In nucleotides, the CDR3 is TGTGCCAGCAGTTGGGACAGGGTTTGGGGCTACACCTTC. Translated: CASSWDRVWGYTF.

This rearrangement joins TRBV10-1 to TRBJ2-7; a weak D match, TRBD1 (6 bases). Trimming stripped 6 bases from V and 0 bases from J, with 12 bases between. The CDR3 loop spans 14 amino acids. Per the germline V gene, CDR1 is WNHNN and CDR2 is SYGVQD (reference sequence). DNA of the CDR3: TGCGCCAGCAGCCGGAGAGGGGGCTCCTACGAGCAGTACTTC. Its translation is CASSRRGGSYEQYF.

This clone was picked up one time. CDR3 protein: CASSAAVSYEQYF. CDR3 DNA sequence: TGTGCCAGCAGTGCGGCAGTATCCTACGAGCAGTACTTC. The rearrangement joins TRBV6-1 to TRBJ2-7; no clear D gene. CDR3 length: 13 amino acids. V dropped 4 bases and J dropped 1 base, with 8 bases sitting between them. Germline V gene sequence: CDR1 MNHNS, CDR2 SASEGT.

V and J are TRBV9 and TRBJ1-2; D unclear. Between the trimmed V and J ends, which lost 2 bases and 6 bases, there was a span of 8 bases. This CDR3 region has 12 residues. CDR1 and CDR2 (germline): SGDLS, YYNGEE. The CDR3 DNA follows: TGTGCCAGCAGCGTCGCTTTAAATGGCTACACCTTC. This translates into CASSVALNGYTF.

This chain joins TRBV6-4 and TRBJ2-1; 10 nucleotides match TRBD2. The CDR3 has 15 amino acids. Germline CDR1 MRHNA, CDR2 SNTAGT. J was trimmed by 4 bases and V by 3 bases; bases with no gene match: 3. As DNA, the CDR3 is TGTGCCAGCAGTGATGGACTAGCGGCTTACAATGAGCAGTTCTTC. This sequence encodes CASSDGLAAYNEQFF.

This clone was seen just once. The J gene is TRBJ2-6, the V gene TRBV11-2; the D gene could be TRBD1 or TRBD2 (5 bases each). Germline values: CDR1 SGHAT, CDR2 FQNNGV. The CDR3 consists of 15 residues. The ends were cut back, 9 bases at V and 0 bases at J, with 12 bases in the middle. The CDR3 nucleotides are TGTGCCAGGTATTGGGGGATCTCTGGGGCCAACGTCCTGACTTTC. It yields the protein CARYWGISGANVLTF.

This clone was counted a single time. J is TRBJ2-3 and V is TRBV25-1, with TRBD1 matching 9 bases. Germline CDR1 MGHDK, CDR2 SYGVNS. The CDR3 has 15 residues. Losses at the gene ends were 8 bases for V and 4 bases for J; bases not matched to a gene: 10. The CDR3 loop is CASHPGQGFPDTQYF. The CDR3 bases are TGTGCCAGCCACCCGGGACAGGGTTTCCCAGATACGCAGTATTTT.

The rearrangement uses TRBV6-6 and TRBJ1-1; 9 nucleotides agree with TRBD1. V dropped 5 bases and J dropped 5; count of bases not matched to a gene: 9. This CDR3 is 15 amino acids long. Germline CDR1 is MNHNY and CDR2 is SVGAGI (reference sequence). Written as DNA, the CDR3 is TGTGCCAGCAGTATGGGCGGGACAGGGAAGACTGAAGCTTTCTTT. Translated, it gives CASSMGGTGKTEAFF.

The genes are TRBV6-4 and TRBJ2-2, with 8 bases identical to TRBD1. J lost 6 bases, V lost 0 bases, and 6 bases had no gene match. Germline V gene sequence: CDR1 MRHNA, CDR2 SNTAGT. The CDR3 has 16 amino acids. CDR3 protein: CASSDSQGALAGELFF. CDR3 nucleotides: TGTGCCAGCAGTGACTCCCAGGGGGCGTTGGCCGGGGAGCTGTTTTTT.

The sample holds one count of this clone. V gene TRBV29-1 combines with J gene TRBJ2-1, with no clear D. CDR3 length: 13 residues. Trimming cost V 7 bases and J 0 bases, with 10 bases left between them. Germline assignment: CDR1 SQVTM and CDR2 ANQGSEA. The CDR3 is CSDWKSSYNEQFF. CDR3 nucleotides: TGCAGCGATTGGAAAAGCTCCTACAATGAGCAGTTCTTC.

Here the CDR3 reads CASSTSGTGVGDTQYF. The DNA of the CDR3 is TGCGCCAGCAGCACCTCCGGGACAGGGGTGGGAGATACGCAGTATTTT. J is TRBJ2-3 and V is TRBV5-1; 10 bases are a match to TRBD1. The CDR3 spans 16 residues. J was trimmed by 5 bases and V by 4 bases; bases with no gene match: 10. Germline V gene sequence: CDR1 SGHRS, CDR2 YFSETQ.

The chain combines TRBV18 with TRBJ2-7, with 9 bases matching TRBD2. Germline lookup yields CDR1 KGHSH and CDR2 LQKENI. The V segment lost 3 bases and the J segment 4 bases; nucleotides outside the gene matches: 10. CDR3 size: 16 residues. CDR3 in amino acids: CASSPLAGTGLYEQYF. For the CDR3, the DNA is TGTGCCAGCTCACCCCTAGCGGGGACCGGACTATACGAGCAGTACTTC. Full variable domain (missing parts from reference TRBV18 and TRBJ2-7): NAGVMQNPRHLVRRRGQEARLRCSPMKGHSHVYWYRQLPEEGLKFMVYLQKENIIDESGMPKERFSAEFPKEGPSILRIQQVVRGDSAAYFCASSPLAGTGLYEQYFGPGTRLTVT.

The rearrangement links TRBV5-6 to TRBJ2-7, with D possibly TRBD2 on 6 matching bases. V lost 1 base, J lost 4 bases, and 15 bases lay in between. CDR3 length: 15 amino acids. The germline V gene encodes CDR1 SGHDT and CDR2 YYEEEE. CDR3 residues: CASSLMRQGGYEQYF. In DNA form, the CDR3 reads TGTGCCAGCAGCTTGATGCGGCAGGGAGGTTACGAGCAGTACTTC.

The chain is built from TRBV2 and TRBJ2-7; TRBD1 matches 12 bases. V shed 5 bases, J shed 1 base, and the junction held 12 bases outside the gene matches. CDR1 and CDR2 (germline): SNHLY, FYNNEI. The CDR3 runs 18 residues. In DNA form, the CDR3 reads TGTGCCAGCAGTAGGATCCGGGACAGGGGGCGGTTTTCCTACGAGCAGTACTTC. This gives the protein CASSRIRDRGRFSYEQYF. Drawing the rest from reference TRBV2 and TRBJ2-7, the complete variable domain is EPEVTQTPSHQVTQMGQEVILRCVPISNHLYFYWYRQILGQKVEFLVSFYNNEISEKSEIFDDQFSVERPDGSNFTLKIRSTKLEDSAMYFCASSRIRDRGRFSYEQYFGPGTRLTVT.

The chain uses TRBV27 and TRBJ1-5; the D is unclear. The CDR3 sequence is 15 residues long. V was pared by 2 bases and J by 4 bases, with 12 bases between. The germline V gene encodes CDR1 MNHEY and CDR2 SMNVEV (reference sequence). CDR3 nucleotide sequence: TGTGCCAGCAGTTTAAGGAGACAACCTAATCAGCCCCAGCATTTT. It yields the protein CASSLRRQPNQPQHF.

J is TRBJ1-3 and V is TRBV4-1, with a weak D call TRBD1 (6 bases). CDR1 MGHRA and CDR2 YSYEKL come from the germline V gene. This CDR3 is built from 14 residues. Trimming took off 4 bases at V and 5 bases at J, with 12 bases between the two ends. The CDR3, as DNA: TGCGCCAGCAGCCCCGGACAGCCCAGAAACACCATATATTTT. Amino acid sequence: CASSPGQPRNTIYF.

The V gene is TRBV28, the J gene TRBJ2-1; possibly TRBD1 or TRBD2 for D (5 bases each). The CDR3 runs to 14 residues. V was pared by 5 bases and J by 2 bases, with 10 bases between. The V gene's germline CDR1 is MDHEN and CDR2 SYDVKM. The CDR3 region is CASSGTFPYNEQFF. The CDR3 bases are TGTGCCAGCAGTGGGACGTTCCCCTACAATGAGCAGTTCTTC. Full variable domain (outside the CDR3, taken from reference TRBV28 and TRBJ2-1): DVKVTQSSRYLVKRTGEKVFLECVQDMDHENMFWYRQDPGLGLRLIYFSYDVKMKEKGDIPEGYSVSREKKERFSLILESASTNQTSMYLCASSGTFPYNEQFFGPGTRLTVL.

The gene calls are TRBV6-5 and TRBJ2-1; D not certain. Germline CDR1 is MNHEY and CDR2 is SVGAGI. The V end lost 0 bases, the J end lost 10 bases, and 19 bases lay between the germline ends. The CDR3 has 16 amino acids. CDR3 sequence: CASSYSVSPYPYEQFF. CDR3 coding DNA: TGTGCCAGCAGTTACTCCGTTTCTCCCTACCCCTACGAGCAGTTCTTC.

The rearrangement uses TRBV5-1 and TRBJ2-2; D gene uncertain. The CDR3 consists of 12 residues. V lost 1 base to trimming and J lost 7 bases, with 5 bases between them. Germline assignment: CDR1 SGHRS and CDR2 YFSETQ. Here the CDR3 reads CASSLSVGELFF. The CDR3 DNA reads TGCGCCAGCAGCTTGTCGGTCGGGGAGCTGTTTTTT.

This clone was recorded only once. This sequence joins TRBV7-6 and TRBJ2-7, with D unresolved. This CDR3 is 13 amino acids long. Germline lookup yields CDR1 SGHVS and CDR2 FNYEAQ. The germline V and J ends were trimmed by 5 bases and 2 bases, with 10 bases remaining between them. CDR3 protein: CASSPKATYEQYF. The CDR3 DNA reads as TGTGCCAGCAGCCCAAAGGCGACCTACGAGCAGTACTTC.

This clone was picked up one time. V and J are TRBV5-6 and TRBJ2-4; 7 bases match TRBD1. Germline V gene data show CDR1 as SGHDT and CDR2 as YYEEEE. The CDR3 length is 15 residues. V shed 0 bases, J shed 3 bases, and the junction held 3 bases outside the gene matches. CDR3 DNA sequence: TGTGCCAGCAGCTTGGCCGGGACAGTCAAAAACATTCAGTACTTC. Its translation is CASSLAGTVKNIQYF.

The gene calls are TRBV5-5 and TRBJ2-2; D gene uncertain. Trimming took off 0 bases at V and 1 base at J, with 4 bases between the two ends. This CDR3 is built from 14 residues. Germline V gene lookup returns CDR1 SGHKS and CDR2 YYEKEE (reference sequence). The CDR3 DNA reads TGTGCCAGCAGCTTGGTTGGGAACACCGGGGAGCTGTTTTTT. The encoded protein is CASSLVGNTGELFF.

CDR3 in DNA: TGTGCCAGCAGCGCCATAGGGACTTCTCACGAGCAGTACTTC. It specifies CASSAIGTSHEQYF. The chain combines TRBV9 with TRBJ2-7, with TRBD2 as a possible D gene (6 bases). The V gene's germline CDR1 is SGDLS and CDR2 YYNGEE. With 3 bases removed from V and 5 bases from J, the gap between germline ends came to 15 bases. There are 14 residues in the CDR3. Full variable domain (remainder filled in from reference TRBV9 and TRBJ2-7): DSGVTQTPKHLITATGQRVTLRCSPRSGDLSVYWYQQSLDQGLQFLIQYYNGEERAKGNILERFSAQQFPDLHSELNLSSLELGDSALYFCASSAIGTSHEQYFGPGTRLTVT.

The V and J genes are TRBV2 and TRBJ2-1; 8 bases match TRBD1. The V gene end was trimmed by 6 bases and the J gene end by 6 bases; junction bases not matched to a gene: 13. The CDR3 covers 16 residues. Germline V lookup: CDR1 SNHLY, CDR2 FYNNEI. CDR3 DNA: TGTGCCAGCAGACAACAGGGGGTCAGCGCGGGCAATGAGCAGTTCTTC. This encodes CASRQQGVSAGNEQFF.

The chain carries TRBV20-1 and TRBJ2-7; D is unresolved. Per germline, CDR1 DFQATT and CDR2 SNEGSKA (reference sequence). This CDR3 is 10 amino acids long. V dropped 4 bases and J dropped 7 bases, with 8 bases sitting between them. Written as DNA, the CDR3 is TGCAGTGCTAAACTTCTGGAGCAGTACTTC. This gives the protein CSAKLLEQYF.

CDR3 sequence: CASIIAGTSPHNEQFF. The CDR3, as DNA: TGTGCCAGCATCATCGCCGGGACTAGCCCCCACAATGAGCAGTTCTTC. The V and J genes are TRBV28 and TRBJ2-1; TRBD2 agrees at 9 bases. The J segment lost 5 bases and the V segment lost 7 bases, leaving 12 bases of the junction unmatched. Germline V lookup: CDR1 MDHEN, CDR2 SYDVKM. This CDR3 is 16 amino acids long.